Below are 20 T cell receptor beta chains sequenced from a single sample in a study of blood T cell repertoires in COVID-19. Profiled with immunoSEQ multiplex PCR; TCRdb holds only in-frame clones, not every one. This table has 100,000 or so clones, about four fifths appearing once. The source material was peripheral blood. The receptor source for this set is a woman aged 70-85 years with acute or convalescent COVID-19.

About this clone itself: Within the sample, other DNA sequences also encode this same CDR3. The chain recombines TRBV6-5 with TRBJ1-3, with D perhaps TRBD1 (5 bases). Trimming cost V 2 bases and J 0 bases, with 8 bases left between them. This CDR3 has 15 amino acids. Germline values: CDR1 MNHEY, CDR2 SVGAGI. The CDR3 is CASSYRGSSGNTIYF. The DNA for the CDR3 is TGTGCCAGCAGTTACAGGGGCAGCTCTGGAAACACCATATATTTT.

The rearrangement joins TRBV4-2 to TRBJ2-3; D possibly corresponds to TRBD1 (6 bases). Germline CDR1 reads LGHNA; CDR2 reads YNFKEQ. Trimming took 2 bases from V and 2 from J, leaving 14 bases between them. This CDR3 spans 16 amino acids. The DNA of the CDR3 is TGTGCCAGCAGCCAACTCACAGGGCCGACCACAGATACGCAGTATTTT. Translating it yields CASSQLTGPTTDTQYF.

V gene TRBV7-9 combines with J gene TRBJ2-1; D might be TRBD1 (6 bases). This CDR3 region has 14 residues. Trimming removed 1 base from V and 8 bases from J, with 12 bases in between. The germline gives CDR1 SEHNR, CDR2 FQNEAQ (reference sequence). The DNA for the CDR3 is TGTGCCAGCAGCTTAGTACAGGGTACCGATGAGCAGTTCTTC. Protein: CASSLVQGTDEQFF.

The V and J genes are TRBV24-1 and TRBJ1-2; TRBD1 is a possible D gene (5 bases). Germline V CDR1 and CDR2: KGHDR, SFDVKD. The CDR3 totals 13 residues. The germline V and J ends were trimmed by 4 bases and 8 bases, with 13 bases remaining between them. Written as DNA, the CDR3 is TGTGCCACCAGTGAGTACCAGGGATACGGCTACACCTTC. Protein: CATSEYQGYGYTF.

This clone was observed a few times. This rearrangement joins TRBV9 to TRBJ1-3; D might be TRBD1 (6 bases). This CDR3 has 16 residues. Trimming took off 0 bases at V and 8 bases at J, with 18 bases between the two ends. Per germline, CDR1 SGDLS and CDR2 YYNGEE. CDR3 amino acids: CASSVAWGQGFDTIYF. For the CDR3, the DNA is TGTGCCAGCAGCGTAGCGTGGGGGCAGGGGTTTGACACCATATATTTT.

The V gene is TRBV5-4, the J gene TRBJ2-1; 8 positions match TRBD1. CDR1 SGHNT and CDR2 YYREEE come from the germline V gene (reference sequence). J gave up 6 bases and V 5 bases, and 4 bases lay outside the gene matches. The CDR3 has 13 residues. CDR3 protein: CASRRTGSNEQFF. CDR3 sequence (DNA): TGTGCCAGCAGGCGGACAGGGTCCAATGAGCAGTTCTTC.

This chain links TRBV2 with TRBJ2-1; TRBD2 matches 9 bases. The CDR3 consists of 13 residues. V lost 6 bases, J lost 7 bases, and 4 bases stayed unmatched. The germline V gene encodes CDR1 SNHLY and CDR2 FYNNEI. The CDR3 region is CASSGSGRNEQFF. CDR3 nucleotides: TGTGCCAGCAGCGGGAGCGGGAGGAATGAGCAGTTCTTC.

The CDR3 reads CASSDKQGGAYNEQFF. In DNA, the CDR3 is TGTGCCAGCAGTGACAAACAGGGGGGAGCCTACAATGAGCAGTTCTTC. The genes are TRBV6-4 and TRBJ2-1; 8 bases map to TRBD1. The V and J ends lost 2 bases and 2 bases, in that order; junction bases with no gene match: 5. CDR1 and CDR2 (germline): MRHNA, SNTAGT. The CDR3 is 16 amino acids.

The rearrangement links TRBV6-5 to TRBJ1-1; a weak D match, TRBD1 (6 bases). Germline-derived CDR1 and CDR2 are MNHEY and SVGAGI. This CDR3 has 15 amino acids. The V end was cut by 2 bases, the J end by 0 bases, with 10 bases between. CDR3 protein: CASSYTGQLNTEAFF. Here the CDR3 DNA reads TGTGCCAGCAGTTACACTGGACAGTTGAACACTGAAGCTTTCTTT.

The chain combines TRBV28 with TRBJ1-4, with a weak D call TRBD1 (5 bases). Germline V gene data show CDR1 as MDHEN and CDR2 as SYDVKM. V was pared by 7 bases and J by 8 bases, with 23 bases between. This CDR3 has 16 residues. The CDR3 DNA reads TGTGCCAGCACCCCCGGGGGAGGGGTAAGAGGGGAAAAACTGTTTTTT. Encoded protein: CASTPGGGVRGEKLFF.

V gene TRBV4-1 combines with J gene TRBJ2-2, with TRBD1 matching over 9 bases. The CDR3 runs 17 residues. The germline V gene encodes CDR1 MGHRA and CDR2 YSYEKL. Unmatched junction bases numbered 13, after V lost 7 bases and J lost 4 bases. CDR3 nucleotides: TGCGCCAGCACCGTACAGGGGGCTCGGGCGAGCACCGGGGAGCTGTTTTTT. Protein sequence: CASTVQGARASTGELFF.

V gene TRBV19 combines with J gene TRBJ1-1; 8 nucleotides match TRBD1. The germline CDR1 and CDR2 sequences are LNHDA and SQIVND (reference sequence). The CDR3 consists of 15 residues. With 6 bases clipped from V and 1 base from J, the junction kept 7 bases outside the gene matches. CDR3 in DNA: TGTGCCAGTAGATCAGGGGGCTACGGGAACACTGAAGCTTTCTTT. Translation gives CASRSGGYGNTEAFF.

The CDR3 nucleotides read TGCGCCAGCAGCTTGGTGTCAGGGGGAATGAACGAGCAGTACTTC. This gives the protein CASSLVSGGMNEQYF. The V gene is TRBV5-1, the J gene TRBJ2-7; TRBD1 matches at 7 bases. Germline loops: CDR1 SGHRS, CDR2 YFSETQ. The CDR3 contains 15 residues. J was trimmed by 5 bases and V by 0 bases; bases with no gene match: 8.

The CDR3 coding sequence is TGTGCCAGCAGCAAAGCTAGCGGAACTCCCTACGAGCAGTACTTC. Encoded protein: CASSKASGTPYEQYF. The genes are TRBV21-1 and TRBJ2-7; the table's D call, TRBD2, was not checked against the DNA. TRBV21-1 constitutes a pseudogene. CDR3 length equals 15 residues.

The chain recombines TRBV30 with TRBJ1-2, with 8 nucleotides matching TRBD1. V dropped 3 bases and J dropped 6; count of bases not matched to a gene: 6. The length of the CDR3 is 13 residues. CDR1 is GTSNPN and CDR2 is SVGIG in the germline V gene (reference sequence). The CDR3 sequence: CAWRKDRDDGYTF. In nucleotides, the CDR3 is TGTGCCTGGAGAAAGGACAGGGACGATGGCTACACCTTC. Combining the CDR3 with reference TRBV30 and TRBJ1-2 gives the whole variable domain SQTIHQWPATLVQPVGSPLSLECTVEGTSNPNLYWYRQAAGRGLQLLFYSVGIGQISSEVPQNLSASRPQDRQFILSSKKLLLSDSGFYLCAWRKDRDDGYTFGSGTRLTVV.

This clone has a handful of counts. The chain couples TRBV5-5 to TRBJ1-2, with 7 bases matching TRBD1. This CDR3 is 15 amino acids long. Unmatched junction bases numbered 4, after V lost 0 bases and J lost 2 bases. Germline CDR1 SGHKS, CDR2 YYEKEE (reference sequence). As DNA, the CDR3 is TGTGCCAGCAGCTTGGAACAGGGGAGCAACTATGGCTACACCTTC. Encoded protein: CASSLEQGSNYGYTF. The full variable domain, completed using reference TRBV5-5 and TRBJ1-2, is DAGVTQSPTHLIKTRGQQVTLRCSPISGHKSVSWYQQVLGQGPQFIFQYYEKEERGRGNFPDRFSARQFPNYSSELNVNALLLGDSALYLCASSLEQGSNYGYTFGSGTRLTVV.

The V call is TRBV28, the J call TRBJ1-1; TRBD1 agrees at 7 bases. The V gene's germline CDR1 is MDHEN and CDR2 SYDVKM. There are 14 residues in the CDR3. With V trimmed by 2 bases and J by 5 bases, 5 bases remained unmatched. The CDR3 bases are TGTGCCAGCAGTTTAGTGGACAGGAGGACTGAAGCTTTCTTT. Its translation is CASSLVDRRTEAFF. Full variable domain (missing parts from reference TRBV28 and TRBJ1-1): DVKVTQSSRYLVKRTGEKVFLECVQDMDHENMFWYRQDPGLGLRLIYFSYDVKMKEKGDIPEGYSVSREKKERFSLILESASTNQTSMYLCASSLVDRRTEAFFGQGTRLTVV.

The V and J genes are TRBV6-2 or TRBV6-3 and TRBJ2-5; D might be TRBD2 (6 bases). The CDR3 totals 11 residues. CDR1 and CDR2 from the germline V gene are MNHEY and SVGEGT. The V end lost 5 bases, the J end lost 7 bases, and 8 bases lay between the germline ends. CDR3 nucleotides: TGTGCCAGCAGTCAACTAGCGACCCAGTACTTC. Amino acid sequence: CASSQLATQYF.

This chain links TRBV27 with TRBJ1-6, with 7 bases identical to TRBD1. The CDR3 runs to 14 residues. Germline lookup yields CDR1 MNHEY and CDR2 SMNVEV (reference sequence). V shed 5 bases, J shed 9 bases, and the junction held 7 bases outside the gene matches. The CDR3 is CASSRPDRASPLHF. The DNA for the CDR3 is TGTGCCAGCAGTCGCCCAGACAGGGCTTCACCCCTCCACTTT.

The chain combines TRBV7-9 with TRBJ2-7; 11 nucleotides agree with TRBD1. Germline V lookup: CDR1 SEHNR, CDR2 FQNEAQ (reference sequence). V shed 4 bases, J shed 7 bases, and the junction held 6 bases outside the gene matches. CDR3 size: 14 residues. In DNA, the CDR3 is TGTGCCAGCAGCTCGGGACAGGGGGGCTTGGAGCAGTACTTC. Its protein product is CASSSGQGGLEQYF.